This TCR beta chain was captured by sequencing in a study of somatic mutations in cytotoxic T cells in rheumatoid arthritis. Data came from immunoSEQ multiplex PCR; TCRdb stores just in-frame clones and leaves some out. The sample lists about 6,700 clones, approximately 81% occurring once. Source material: CD8+ T cells sorted from blood. The sequence derives from a woman aged 60-75 years in good health.

CDR3 loop: CASRMTGGENTEAFF. In nucleotides, the CDR3 is TGTGCCAGCAGGATGACAGGGGGTGAGAACACTGAAGCTTTCTTT. The chain employs TRBV6-5 and TRBJ1-1; 9 nucleotides agree with TRBD1. This CDR3 has 15 residues. V shed 6 bases and J 1 base; nucleotides not matched to a gene: 6. CDR1 MNHEY and CDR2 SVGAGI come from the germline V gene.